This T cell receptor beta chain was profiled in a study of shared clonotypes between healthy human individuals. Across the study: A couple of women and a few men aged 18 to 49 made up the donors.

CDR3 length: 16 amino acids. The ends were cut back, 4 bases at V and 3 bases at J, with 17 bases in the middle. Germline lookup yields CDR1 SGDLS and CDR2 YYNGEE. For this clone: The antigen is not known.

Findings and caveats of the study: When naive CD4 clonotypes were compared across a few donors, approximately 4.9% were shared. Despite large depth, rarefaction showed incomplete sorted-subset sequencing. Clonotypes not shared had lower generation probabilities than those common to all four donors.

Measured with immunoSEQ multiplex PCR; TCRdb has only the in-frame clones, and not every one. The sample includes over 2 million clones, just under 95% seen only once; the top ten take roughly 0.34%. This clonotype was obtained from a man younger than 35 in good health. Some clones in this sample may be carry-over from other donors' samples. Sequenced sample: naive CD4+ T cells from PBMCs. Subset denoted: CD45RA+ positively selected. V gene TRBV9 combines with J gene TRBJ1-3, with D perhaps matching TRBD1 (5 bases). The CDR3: CASSFRGEFGGNTIYF. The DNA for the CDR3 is TGTGCCAGCAGCTTTAGAGGGGAATTCGGTGGAAACACCATATATTTT.